This entry lists 13 T cell receptor beta chains sequenced from one sample in a study of Ad26.COV2.S vaccination and SARS-CoV-2 variants. As for treatment: roughly 18 received Ad26.COV2.S at low or high dose, single or two shots; roughly five received placebo; per-sample allocation not given. The study sampled participants on day 63 after the first vaccine or placebo injection. Here immunoSEQ multiplex PCR was the method, and the copy in TCRdb shows in-frame clones only, minus some. The repertoire holds approximately 420,000 clones, around nine tenths seen once, with 3.6% in the top ten. The sequencing used peripheral blood, collected in a trial of Ad26.COV2.S vaccine versus placebo. The receptor set was obtained from a person between 18 and 60 years old who received the Ad26.COV2.S COVID-19 vaccine or a placebo.

The V and J genes are TRBV30 and TRBJ2-4; D is ambiguous. This CDR3 contains 10 residues. The germline CDR1 and CDR2 sequences are GTSNPN and SVGIG (reference sequence). Trimming left V 5 bases short and J 5 bases short, with 4 bases between. Written as DNA, the CDR3 is TGTGCCTGGGGGGAAAACATTCAGTACTTC. Protein sequence: CAWGENIQYF.

CDR3 DNA sequence: TGTGCCAGTAAGGTTCTACAGGGGGCTGATCAGCCCCAGCATTTT. Amino acid sequence: CASKVLQGADQPQHF. The V call is TRBV19, the J call TRBJ1-5; the match to TRBD1 covers 9 bases. Germline trimming cut 7 bases from V and 5 bases from J; bases unmatched to any gene: 9. Germline CDR1 is LNHDA and CDR2 is SQIVND (reference sequence). CDR3 length: 15 amino acids.

This clone appeared a single time. This chain joins TRBV4-2 and TRBJ2-5; D is uncertain. The germline V gene has CDR1 LGHNA and CDR2 YNFKEQ. V was trimmed by 0 bases and J by 5 bases, leaving 10 bases between them. CDR3 length: 14 amino acids. CDR3 bases: TGTGCCAGCAGCCAAGATCTGGTGCGGGAGACCCAGTACTTC. This encodes CASSQDLVRETQYF.

The chain combines TRBV30 with TRBJ2-7; TRBD1 is a possible D gene (6 bases). The CDR3 contains 13 residues. Germline-derived CDR1 and CDR2 are GTSNPN and SVGIG (reference sequence). V lost 2 bases, J lost 2 bases, and 10 bases lay in between. The CDR3 loop is CAWSLGATYEQYF. The CDR3 DNA follows: TGTGCCTGGAGTCTGGGGGCCACCTACGAGCAGTACTTC.

V is TRBV7-2 and J is TRBJ2-5; 9 bases match TRBD1. This CDR3 has 14 residues. After removal of 5 bases from V and 7 bases from J, the junction contained 8 bases not matched to a gene. Germline CDR1 is SGHTA and CDR2 is FQGNSA. In DNA, the CDR3 is TGTGCCAGCAGCCCCGGGACAGGGATGCGGACCCAGTACTTC. It encodes CASSPGTGMRTQYF.

The J gene is TRBJ2-3, the V gene TRBV4-1; 7 bases fit TRBD2. This CDR3 region has 15 residues. V shed 4 bases, J shed 5 bases, and the junction held 9 bases outside the gene matches. From germline, CDR1 is MGHRA and CDR2 YSYEKL. CDR3 DNA: TGCGCCAGCAGCCCCATGGGGGGGTCATTAGATACGCAGTATTTT. Its protein is CASSPMGGSLDTQYF.

V gene TRBV10-3 combines with J gene TRBJ2-2; maybe TRBD1 (6 bases). The CDR3 is 12 amino acids. V was clipped by 8 bases and J by 5 bases, with 9 bases between them. Germline assignment: CDR1 ENHRY and CDR2 SYGVKD. The CDR3 region is CAIQQGTGELFF. The CDR3 DNA follows: TGTGCCATCCAACAGGGAACCGGGGAGCTGTTTTTT.

The chain couples TRBV7-9 to TRBJ1-6, with D unclear. Germline lookup yields CDR1 SEHNR and CDR2 FQNEAQ (reference sequence). The CDR3 length is 15 residues. V lost 6 bases to trimming and J lost 1 base, with 10 bases between them. CDR3 in DNA: TGTGCCAGCAGTCAAAGCGGGTCCTATAATTCACCCCTCCACTTT. Translated, it gives CASSQSGSYNSPLHF.

The rearrangement joins TRBV7-2 to TRBJ2-6; tentatively, D is TRBD1 (5 bases). Germline CDR1 SGHTA, CDR2 FQGNSA. V lost 5 bases to trimming and J lost 1 base, with 9 bases between them. This CDR3 has 15 residues. The CDR3 nucleotides read TGTGCCAGCAGCCAAGACAGATCTGGGGCCAACGTCCTGACTTTC. Encoded protein: CASSQDRSGANVLTF.

The chain carries TRBV5-5 and TRBJ1-4; the D is unclear. There are 16 residues in the CDR3. The ends were cut back, 0 bases at V and 1 base at J, with 10 bases in the middle. Germline assignment: CDR1 SGHKS and CDR2 YYEKEE (reference sequence). CDR3 protein: CASSLGPLITNEKLFF. The CDR3 bases are TGTGCCAGCAGCTTGGGACCGCTAATAACTAATGAAAAACTGTTTTTT. The full variable domain, in which reference TRBV5-5 and TRBJ1-4 provide the parts outside the CDR3, is DAGVTQSPTHLIKTRGQQVTLRCSPISGHKSVSWYQQVLGQGPQFIFQYYEKEERGRGNFPDRFSARQFPNYSSELNVNALLLGDSALYLCASSLGPLITNEKLFFGSGTQLSVL.

J is TRBJ2-5 and V is TRBV30; no clear D gene. From germline, CDR1 is GTSNPN and CDR2 SVGIG (reference sequence). The CDR3 contains 11 residues. Deletions cut 3 bases from V and 7 bases from J, with 9 bases between. The CDR3 protein is CAWRKERTQYF. The CDR3 coding sequence is TGTGCCTGGAGAAAGGAAAGGACCCAGTACTTC.

This clone was counted once. This chain uses TRBV6-2 or TRBV6-3 with TRBJ1-5; D remains ambiguous. Deletions cut 5 bases from V and 6 bases from J, with 17 bases between. In germline, CDR1 is MNHEY, CDR2 SVGEGT. The CDR3 runs 15 residues. The CDR3 nucleotides read TGTGCCAGCAGTACATCATCAGGCAGGAGTCAGCCCCAGCATTTT. It specifies CASSTSSGRSQPQHF.

This clone was seen a handful of times. The chain has TRBV19 and TRBJ1-3; D might be TRBD1 (6 bases). The CDR3 consists of 16 residues. Germline CDR1 reads LNHDA; CDR2 reads SQIVND (reference sequence). V was clipped by 5 bases and J by 0 bases, with 14 bases between them. The CDR3 spells CASSGRTVGSGNTIYF. In DNA, the CDR3 is TGTGCCAGTAGTGGGCGGACAGTCGGCTCTGGAAACACCATATATTTT.